This is a list of T cell receptor beta chains from one sample in a study of sequential checkpoint blockade in melanoma. The repertoire was sequenced with immunoSEQ multiplex PCR; TCRdb's copy has only in-frame clones and lacks some. In the table there are around 9,200 clones, roughly 23% of which are singletons. Material: tumor tissue (inferred from file names), obtained from a patient given nivolumab and ipilimumab in sequence. The receptors originated from a human donor with melanoma. Each CDR3 is given with its conserved first and last residue. D genes are given only for firm matches. Clone size, where shown, is once, few, many, or a class for clones that have expanded.

d_gene: -
abundance: few
j_gene: TRBJ1-2
v_gene: TRBV28
CDR3nt: TGTGCCAGCAGTTTATCAAGGGGGTCCTATGGCTACACCTTC
CDR3aa: CASSLSRGSYGYTF

d_gene: -
abundance: -
j_gene: TRBJ2-7
v_gene: TRBV11-3
CDR3nt: TGTGCCAGCAGCTTATTTTTCGGGGAATCCTACGAGCAGTACTTC
CDR3aa: CASSLFFGESYEQYF

d_gene: -
abundance: -
j_gene: TRBJ1-3
v_gene: TRBV6-8
CDR3nt: TGTGCCAGCAGTCTCCAACAGGGTTCTGGAAACACCATATATTTT
CDR3aa: CASSLQQGSGNTIYF

d_gene: -
abundance: -
j_gene: TRBJ1-3
v_gene: TRBV30
CDR3nt: TGTGCCTGGAGTGAAGGGGCAAGCTCTGGAAACACCATATATTTT
CDR3aa: CAWSEGASSGNTIYF

d_gene: -
abundance: -
j_gene: TRBJ1-6
v_gene: TRBV5-1
CDR3nt: TGCGCCAGCAGCGCCAGAACCTATAATTCACCCCTCCACTTT
CDR3aa: CASSARTYNSPLHF

d_gene: -
abundance: -
j_gene: TRBJ2-4
v_gene: TRBV5-1
CDR3nt: TGCGCCAGCAGCTTTAATGGCGGGCTAGCCAAAAACATTCAGTACTTC
CDR3aa: CASSFNGGLAKNIQYF

d_gene: TRBD1
abundance: -
j_gene: TRBJ1-1
v_gene: TRBV5-1
CDR3nt: TGCGCCAGCAGCCCGGGGGGACAGGTGAACACTGAAGCTTTCTTT
CDR3aa: CASSPGGQVNTEAFF

d_gene: -
abundance: -
j_gene: TRBJ1-4
v_gene: TRBV19
CDR3nt: TGTGCCAGTAGTCAAACAACTAATAATGAAAAACTGTTTTTT
CDR3aa: CASSQTTNNEKLFF

d_gene: -
abundance: few
j_gene: TRBJ1-1
v_gene: TRBV29-1
CDR3nt: TGCAGCGTTACAGTTCGGGACACTGAAGCTTTCTTT
CDR3aa: CSVTVRDTEAFF

d_gene: -
abundance: -
j_gene: TRBJ1-2
v_gene: TRBV19
CDR3nt: TGTGCCAGTAGTATCGGGGCAGCTAACTATGGCTACACCTTC
CDR3aa: CASSIGAANYGYTF

d_gene: -
abundance: -
j_gene: TRBJ1-6
v_gene: TRBV6-8
CDR3nt: TGTGCCAGCAGCCCCGACAGAGCAAATTCACCCCTCCACTTT
CDR3aa: CASSPDRANSPLHF

d_gene: -
abundance: many
j_gene: TRBJ2-5
v_gene: TRBV11-3
CDR3nt: TGTGCCAGCAGCTATCTTAACGGCGATGCAGAGACCCAGTACTTC
CDR3aa: CASSYLNGDAETQYF

d_gene: TRBD2
abundance: many
j_gene: TRBJ2-5
v_gene: TRBV6-8
CDR3nt: TGTGCCAGCAGAGGACCGGGACTAGCGGGCCAAGAGACCCAGTACTTC
CDR3aa: CASRGPGLAGQETQYF

d_gene: -
abundance: -
j_gene: TRBJ1-4
v_gene: TRBV5-1
CDR3nt: TGCGCCAGCAGCTTGGGCGGGGGCATGGCTAATGAAAAACTGTTTTTT
CDR3aa: CASSLGGGMANEKLFF

d_gene: TRBD1
abundance: -
j_gene: TRBJ1-2
v_gene: TRBV6-8
CDR3nt: TGTGCCAGCAGCCAGGGGGGTAACTATGGCTACACCTTC
CDR3aa: CASSQGGNYGYTF

d_gene: -
abundance: once
j_gene: TRBJ1-2
v_gene: TRBV18
CDR3nt: TGTGCCAGCTCAACGGGGGTCGGCGACTATGGCTACACCTTC
CDR3aa: CASSTGVGDYGYTF

d_gene: -
abundance: many
j_gene: TRBJ1-5
v_gene: TRBV11-3
CDR3nt: TGTGCCAGCGGCTCCAGGGTGGGGGCAAGCAATCAGCCCCAGCATTTT
CDR3aa: CASGSRVGASNQPQHF

d_gene: -
abundance: -
j_gene: TRBJ1-1
v_gene: TRBV29-1
CDR3nt: TGCAGCGTTGAAGATCGGGGGGCTTTGTGGACTGAAGCTTTCTTT
CDR3aa: CSVEDRGALWTEAFF

d_gene: -
abundance: few
j_gene: TRBJ1-6
v_gene: TRBV28
CDR3nt: TGTGCCAGCAGTTCCAATAATTCACCCCTCCACTTT
CDR3aa: CASSSNNSPLHF

d_gene: -
abundance: -
j_gene: TRBJ1-6
v_gene: TRBV11-3
CDR3nt: TGTGCCAGCAGCTTAAGGGGTAGGAATTCACCCCTCCACTTT
CDR3aa: CASSLRGRNSPLHF

d_gene: -
abundance: -
j_gene: TRBJ2-5
v_gene: TRBV11-3
CDR3nt: TGTGCCAGCAGCTTAACCTATCAGGGCGGGGAGACCCAGTACTTC
CDR3aa: CASSLTYQGGETQYF

d_gene: TRBD1
abundance: -
j_gene: TRBJ2-5
v_gene: TRBV10-1
CDR3nt: TGCGCCAGCAGCGTCGGACAGGGGGTCCAAGAGACCCAGTACTTC
CDR3aa: CASSVGQGVQETQYF

d_gene: TRBD2
abundance: -
j_gene: TRBJ2-7
v_gene: TRBV28
CDR3nt: TGTGCCAGCAGAAGGGTCAGACTAGCGGGGGGATCCTACGAGCAGTACTTC
CDR3aa: CASRRVRLAGGSYEQYF

d_gene: -
abundance: -
j_gene: TRBJ1-1
v_gene: TRBV5-1
CDR3nt: TGCGCCAGCAGCTTGGATCCAGGGGTGAACACTGAAGCTTTCTTT
CDR3aa: CASSLDPGVNTEAFF

d_gene: -
abundance: -
j_gene: TRBJ1-3
v_gene: TRBV18
CDR3nt: TGTGCCAGCTCACCACCGGCGCCTGGAAACACCATATATTTT
CDR3aa: CASSPPAPGNTIYF

d_gene: -
abundance: medium-sized
j_gene: TRBJ2-1
v_gene: TRBV9
CDR3nt: TGTGCCAGCAGCGTAGTTGTGGGGCCCCCCTACAATGAGCAGTTCTTC
CDR3aa: CASSVVVGPPYNEQFF

d_gene: -
abundance: few
j_gene: TRBJ2-1
v_gene: TRBV30
CDR3nt: TGTGCCTGGAGTGGGGGGTACAATGAGCAGTTCTTC
CDR3aa: CAWSGGYNEQFF

d_gene: -
abundance: many
j_gene: TRBJ2-7
v_gene: TRBV6-8
CDR3nt: TGTGCCAGCAGGAAAGGGGTAGTCTACGAGCAGTACTTC
CDR3aa: CASRKGVVYEQYF

d_gene: TRBD1
abundance: many
j_gene: TRBJ1-1
v_gene: TRBV11-3
CDR3nt: TGTGCCAGCAGGAGGGGGCTTAGGAACACTGAAGCTTTCTTT
CDR3aa: CASRRGLRNTEAFF

d_gene: -
abundance: -
j_gene: TRBJ1-1
v_gene: TRBV6-8
CDR3nt: TGTGCCAGCAGCGCGAAAGCCTTCTGGGGGATCAAGAACACTGAAGCTTTCTTT
CDR3aa: CASSAKAFWGIKNTEAFF

d_gene: -
abundance: -
j_gene: TRBJ2-7
v_gene: TRBV6-8
CDR3nt: TGTGCCAGCAGCGGGCAGGGATACGAGCAGTACTTC
CDR3aa: CASSGQGYEQYF

d_gene: -
abundance: -
j_gene: TRBJ1-1
v_gene: TRBV19
CDR3nt: TGTGCCAGTAGTATCTTTTCCCTGAACACTGAAGCTTTCTTT
CDR3aa: CASSIFSLNTEAFF

d_gene: TRBD1
abundance: -
j_gene: TRBJ1-1
v_gene: TRBV19
CDR3nt: TGTGCCAGTAGTACAGACAGGGGGCGTTCTGTTGGGACTGAAGCTTTCTTT
CDR3aa: CASSTDRGRSVGTEAFF

d_gene: TRBD2
abundance: many
j_gene: TRBJ2-1
v_gene: TRBV28
CDR3nt: TGTGCCAGCAGTTCTAAAGATCTCGACCGGACTAGCGTGGGGGTGGGTGAGCAGTTCTTC
CDR3aa: CASSSKDLDRTSVGVGEQFF

d_gene: -
abundance: -
j_gene: TRBJ2-4
v_gene: TRBV5-1
CDR3nt: TGCGCCAGCAGCTTGGCCAACTCCGAAAACATTCAGTACTTC
CDR3aa: CASSLANSENIQYF

d_gene: TRBD1
abundance: few
j_gene: TRBJ2-7
v_gene: TRBV28
CDR3nt: TGTGCCAGCAGTTTAGGTGGGACAGGGTCTCCGAGGAACTTC
CDR3aa: CASSLGGTGSPRNF

d_gene: TRBD1
abundance: -
j_gene: TRBJ1-2
v_gene: TRBV6-8
CDR3nt: TGTGCCACCGTAACATATGGACAGGGGGCGGGCTACACCTTC
CDR3aa: CATVTYGQGAGYTF

d_gene: TRBD2
abundance: few
j_gene: TRBJ2-3
v_gene: TRBV11-3
CDR3nt: TGTGCCAGCAGCTGGACTAGCGGGGGCACAGATACGCAGTATTTT
CDR3aa: CASSWTSGGTDTQYF

d_gene: TRBD1
abundance: few
j_gene: TRBJ2-3
v_gene: TRBV5-1
CDR3nt: TGCGCCAGCAGCAAAGGGACAGCTCAAGATACGCAGTATTTT
CDR3aa: CASSKGTAQDTQYF

d_gene: -
abundance: many
j_gene: TRBJ1-2
v_gene: TRBV23-1
CDR3nt: TGCGCCAGCAGCTTATATGGTCAGAACTATGGCTACACCTTC
CDR3aa: CASSLYGQNYGYTF

d_gene: -
abundance: -
j_gene: TRBJ2-7
v_gene: TRBV19
CDR3nt: TGTGCCAGTAGGAGACAGGCGAGCTCCTACGAGCAGTACTTC
CDR3aa: CASRRQASSYEQYF

d_gene: -
abundance: many
j_gene: TRBJ1-2
v_gene: TRBV9
CDR3nt: TGTGCCAGCAGCGTAGAGCCGCCGATGCAGGGCTACACCTTC
CDR3aa: CASSVEPPMQGYTF

d_gene: -
abundance: -
j_gene: TRBJ1-4
v_gene: TRBV6-8
CDR3nt: TGTGCCAGCAGTGAGACAGGCCGGGAAAAACTGTTTTTT
CDR3aa: CASSETGREKLFF

d_gene: TRBD1
abundance: many
j_gene: TRBJ1-2
v_gene: TRBV11-3
CDR3nt: TGTGCCAGCAGTCAGGGAACAGGGGGTATCTATGGCTACACCTTC
CDR3aa: CASSQGTGGIYGYTF

d_gene: -
abundance: -
j_gene: TRBJ1-1
v_gene: TRBV6-8
CDR3nt: TGTGCCAGCAGCAAGACAGAAAACACTGAAGCTTTCTTT
CDR3aa: CASSKTENTEAFF

d_gene: TRBD1
abundance: many
j_gene: TRBJ1-2
v_gene: TRBV11-3
CDR3nt: TGTGCCAGCAGCACGGGACAGAGCGTTAACTATGGCTACACCTTC
CDR3aa: CASSTGQSVNYGYTF

d_gene: TRBD1
abundance: -
j_gene: TRBJ1-4
v_gene: TRBV30
CDR3nt: TGTGCCTGGAGGGACAGGGCGGATGAAAAACTGTTTTTT
CDR3aa: CAWRDRADEKLFF

d_gene: -
abundance: few
j_gene: TRBJ1-1
v_gene: TRBV28
CDR3nt: TGTGCCAGCAGTTTAGGCGGGACCCTGAGCCCTGAAGCTTTCTTT
CDR3aa: CASSLGGTLSPEAFF

d_gene: TRBD1
abundance: -
j_gene: TRBJ1-5
v_gene: TRBV11-3
CDR3nt: TGTGCCAGCAGCCAGACAGGGTACGGCCAGCCCCAGCATTTT
CDR3aa: CASSQTGYGQPQHF

d_gene: -
abundance: -
j_gene: TRBJ1-1
v_gene: TRBV19
CDR3nt: TGTGCCAGTATGGGCCGGCAGCTGAACACTGAAGCTTTCTTT
CDR3aa: CASMGRQLNTEAFF

d_gene: -
abundance: -
j_gene: TRBJ1-4
v_gene: TRBV1
CDR3nt: TGCGCCAGCAGCCAACCCCCCGACAGGCCGGGGGAAAAACTGTTTTTT
CDR3aa: CASSQPPDRPGEKLFF

d_gene: -
abundance: few
j_gene: TRBJ1-1
v_gene: TRBV11-3
CDR3nt: TGTGCCAGCAGCTTGACGGGCAGGAACACTGAAGCTTTCTTT
CDR3aa: CASSLTGRNTEAFF

d_gene: -
abundance: -
j_gene: TRBJ1-5
v_gene: TRBV10-3
CDR3nt: TGTGCCATCAGTGAGGACCTTAATCAGCCCCAGCATTTT
CDR3aa: CAISEDLNQPQHF

d_gene: -
abundance: -
j_gene: TRBJ1-1
v_gene: TRBV5-1
CDR3nt: TGCGCCAGCAGCTTGAATCCCGGCACAATGAACACTGAAGCTTTCTTT
CDR3aa: CASSLNPGTMNTEAFF

d_gene: TRBD1
abundance: -
j_gene: TRBJ2-5
v_gene: TRBV5-1
CDR3nt: TGCGCCAGCAGCTTCTCGTCCACAGGGGGAGAGACCCAGTACTTC
CDR3aa: CASSFSSTGGETQYF

d_gene: TRBD2
abundance: many
j_gene: TRBJ2-1
v_gene: TRBV11-3
CDR3nt: TGTGCCAGCGGGCCGACTAGCGGGGGGGCTAGGTACAATGAGCAGTTCTTC
CDR3aa: CASGPTSGGARYNEQFF

d_gene: -
abundance: few
j_gene: TRBJ1-1
v_gene: TRBV19
CDR3nt: TGTGCCAGTAGTTCCTCCGGGGGTCTCTGGAACACTGAAGCTTTCTTT
CDR3aa: CASSSSGGLWNTEAFF

d_gene: TRBD2
abundance: medium-sized
j_gene: TRBJ2-7
v_gene: TRBV11-3
CDR3nt: TGTGCCAGCAGCTTAGTTACGGGGGGATCCTACGAGCAGTACTTC
CDR3aa: CASSLVTGGSYEQYF

d_gene: -
abundance: -
j_gene: TRBJ1-3
v_gene: TRBV6-8
CDR3nt: TGTGCCAGCAGTTACTCGGGTGACGCCAGGGGAAACACCATATATTTT
CDR3aa: CASSYSGDARGNTIYF

d_gene: TRBD2
abundance: -
j_gene: TRBJ2-2
v_gene: TRBV11-3
CDR3nt: TGTGCCAGCAGCCTGGGACTAACTATCACCGGGGAGCTGTTTTTT
CDR3aa: CASSLGLTITGELFF